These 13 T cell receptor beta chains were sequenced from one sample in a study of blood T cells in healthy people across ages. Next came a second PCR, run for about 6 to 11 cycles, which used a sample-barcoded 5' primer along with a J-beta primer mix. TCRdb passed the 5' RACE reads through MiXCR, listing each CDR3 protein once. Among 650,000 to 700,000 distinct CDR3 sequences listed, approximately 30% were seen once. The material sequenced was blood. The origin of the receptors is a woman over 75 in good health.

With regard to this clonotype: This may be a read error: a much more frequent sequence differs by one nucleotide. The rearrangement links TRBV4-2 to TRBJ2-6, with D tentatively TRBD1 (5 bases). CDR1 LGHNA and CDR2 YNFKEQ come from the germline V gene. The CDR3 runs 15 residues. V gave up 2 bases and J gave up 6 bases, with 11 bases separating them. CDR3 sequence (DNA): TGTGCCAGCAGCCAAAAGGGGTGGGAGGCCAACGTCCTGACTTTC. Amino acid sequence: CASSQKGWEANVLTF.

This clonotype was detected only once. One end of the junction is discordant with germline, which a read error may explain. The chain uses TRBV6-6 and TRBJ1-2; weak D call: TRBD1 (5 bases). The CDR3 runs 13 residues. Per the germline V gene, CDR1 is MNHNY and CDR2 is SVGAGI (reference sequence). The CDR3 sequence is CVSSGTVGLGYTF. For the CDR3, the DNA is TGTGTCAGCAGCGGGACCGTGGGGCTTGGCTACACCTTC.

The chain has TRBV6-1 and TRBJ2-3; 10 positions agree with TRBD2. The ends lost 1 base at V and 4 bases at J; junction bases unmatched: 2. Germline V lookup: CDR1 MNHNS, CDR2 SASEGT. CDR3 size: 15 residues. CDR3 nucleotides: TGTGCCAGCAGTGAAGTAAGCGGGGGGGCAGATACGCAGTATTTT. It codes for CASSEVSGGADTQYF.

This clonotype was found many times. CDR3 bases: TGCAGCGTAGCCAGGGGAGATACGCAGTATTTT. It specifies CSVARGDTQYF. This sequence joins TRBV29-1 and TRBJ2-3; D is possibly TRBD1 (6 bases). In germline, CDR1 is SQVTM, CDR2 ANQGSEA. V shed 6 bases and J shed 5 bases, with 9 bases lying between them. CDR3 length: 11 residues.

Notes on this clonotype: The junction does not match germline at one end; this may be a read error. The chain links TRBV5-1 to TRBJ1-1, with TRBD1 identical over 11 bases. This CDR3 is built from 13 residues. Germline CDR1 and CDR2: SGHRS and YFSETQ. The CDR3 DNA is TGCGCCAACAGCAGCGGGACAGGGGGGGAAGCTTTCTTT. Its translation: CANSSGTGGEAFF.

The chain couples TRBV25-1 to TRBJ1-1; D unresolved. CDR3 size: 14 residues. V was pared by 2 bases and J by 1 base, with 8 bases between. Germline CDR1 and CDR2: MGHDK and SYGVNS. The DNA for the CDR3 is TGTGCCAGCAGTGAAACGAGAGCGAACACTGAAGCTTTCTTT. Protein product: CASSETRANTEAFF.

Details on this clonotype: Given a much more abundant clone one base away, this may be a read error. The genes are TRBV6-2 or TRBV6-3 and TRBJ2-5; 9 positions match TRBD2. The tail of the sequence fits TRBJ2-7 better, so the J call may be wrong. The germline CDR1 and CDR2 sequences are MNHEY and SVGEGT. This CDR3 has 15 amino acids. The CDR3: CANSYILAGSSEQYF. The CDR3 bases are TGTGCCAACAGTTACATCCTAGCGGGGAGTAGCGAGCAGTACTTC.

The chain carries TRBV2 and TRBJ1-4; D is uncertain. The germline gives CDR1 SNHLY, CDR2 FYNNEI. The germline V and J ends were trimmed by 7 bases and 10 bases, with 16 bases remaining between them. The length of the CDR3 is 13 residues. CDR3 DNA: TGTGCCAGCAATCAGGAGGGAATCGTAAAACTGTTTTTT. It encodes CASNQEGIVKLFF.

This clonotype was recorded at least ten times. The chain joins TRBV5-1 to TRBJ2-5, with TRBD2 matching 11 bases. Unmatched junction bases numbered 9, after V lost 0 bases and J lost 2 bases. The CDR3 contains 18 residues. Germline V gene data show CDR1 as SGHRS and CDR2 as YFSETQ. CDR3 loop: CASSLGLAGGYPQETQYF. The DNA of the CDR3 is TGCGCCAGCAGCTTGGGGCTAGCGGGGGGATACCCTCAAGAGACCCAGTACTTC.

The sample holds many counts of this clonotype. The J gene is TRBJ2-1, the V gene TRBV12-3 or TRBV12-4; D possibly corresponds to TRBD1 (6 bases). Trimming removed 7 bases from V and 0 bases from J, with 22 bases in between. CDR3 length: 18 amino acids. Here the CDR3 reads CASTRLLAGGSSYNEQFF. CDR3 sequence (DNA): TGTGCCAGCACCAGGCTATTGGCTGGGGGCTCCTCCTACAATGAGCAGTTCTTC.

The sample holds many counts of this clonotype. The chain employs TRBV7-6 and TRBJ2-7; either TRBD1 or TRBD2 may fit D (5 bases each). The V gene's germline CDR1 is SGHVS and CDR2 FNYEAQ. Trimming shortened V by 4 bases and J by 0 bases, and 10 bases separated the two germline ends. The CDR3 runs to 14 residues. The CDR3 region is CASSSRGGSYEQYF. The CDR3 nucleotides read TGTGCCAGCAGCTCTCGGGGCGGCTCCTACGAGCAGTACTTC.

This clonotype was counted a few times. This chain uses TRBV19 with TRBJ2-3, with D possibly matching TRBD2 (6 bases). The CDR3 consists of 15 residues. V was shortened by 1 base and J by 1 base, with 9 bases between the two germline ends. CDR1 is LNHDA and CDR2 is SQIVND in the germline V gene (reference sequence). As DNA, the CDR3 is TGTGCCAGTAGTATAGTGCGGGGAGGCACAGATACGCAGTATTTT. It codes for CASSIVRGGTDTQYF.

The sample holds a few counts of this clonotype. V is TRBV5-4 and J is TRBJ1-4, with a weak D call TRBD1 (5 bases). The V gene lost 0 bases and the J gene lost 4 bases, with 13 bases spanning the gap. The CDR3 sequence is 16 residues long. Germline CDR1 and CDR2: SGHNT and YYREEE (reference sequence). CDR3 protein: CASSLGGRADNEKLFF. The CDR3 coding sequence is TGTGCCAGCAGCTTGGGGGGACGGGCGGATAATGAAAAACTGTTTTTT.